This is a list of T cell receptor beta chains from one sample in a study of post-analysis software for immune sequencing data. Via MiXCR, TCRdb re-called the PCR reads, giving one row per CDR3 protein. The sample contains 740,000 or so distinct CDR3 sequences, about 53% of which appear only once. Sequencing used blood. Receptor source: a girl aged 5-17 years with multiple sclerosis. The CDR3 runs from the conserved cysteine through the conserved F or W. D genes are given only for firm matches. The size of a clone is reported for some rows only, either as once, few or many, or as a class for expanded clones.

J gene: TRBJ2-1; V gene: TRBV7-7; clone size: NA; D gene: NA; CDR3 DNA: TGTGCTAGTGCAGCGGGTAGCTACAATGAGCAGTTCTTC; CDR3 protein: CASAAGSYNEQFF
J gene: TRBJ2-7; V gene: TRBV5-6; clone size: few; D gene: NA; CDR3 DNA: TGTGCCAGCAGTCGTGATTTGTTCTCCTACGAGCAGTACTTC; CDR3 protein: CASSRDLFSYEQYF
J gene: TRBJ2-3; V gene: TRBV7-9; clone size: NA; D gene: TRBD2; CDR3 DNA: TGTGCCAGCAGCTTAGTACTAGCGGGCCTTTCCACAGATACGCAGTATTTT; CDR3 protein: CASSLVLAGLSTDTQYF
J gene: TRBJ2-1; V gene: TRBV5-1; clone size: once; D gene: TRBD1; CDR3 DNA: TGCGCCAGCACCCAGGACAGGGTATACAATGAGCAGTTCTTC; CDR3 protein: CASTQDRVYNEQFF
J gene: TRBJ1-2; V gene: TRBV20-1; clone size: NA; D gene: NA; CDR3 DNA: TGCAGTGCTCCCTCCGGGAATAACTATGGCTACACCTTC; CDR3 protein: CSAPSGNNYGYTF
J gene: TRBJ1-4; V gene: TRBV6-5; clone size: NA; D gene: NA; CDR3 DNA: TGTGCCAGCAGTTACTCGATTGGGAGGAGAGAAGAAAAACTGTTTTTT; CDR3 protein: CASSYSIGRREEKLFF
J gene: TRBJ1-5; V gene: TRBV6-2/TRBV6-3; clone size: NA; D gene: NA; CDR3 DNA: TGTGCCAGCAGCCCCCTGACTGGCAATCAGCCCCAGCATTTT; CDR3 protein: CASSPLTGNQPQHF
J gene: TRBJ2-7; V gene: TRBV29-1; clone size: NA; D gene: TRBD2; CDR3 DNA: TGCAGCGTGGAGAGGACTAGCGGGAGAACTGGTCAGGGCTACGAGCAGTACTTC; CDR3 protein: CSVERTSGRTGQGYEQYF
J gene: TRBJ1-1; V gene: TRBV6-4; clone size: few; D gene: NA; CDR3 DNA: TGTGCCAGCAGTGACGGGGCGGCTGAAGCTTTCTTT; CDR3 protein: CASSDGAAEAFF
J gene: TRBJ2-7; V gene: TRBV7-6; clone size: once; D gene: TRBD1; CDR3 DNA: TGTGCCAGCAGCCCGTACAGGGGTTACGAGCAGTACTTC; CDR3 protein: CASSPYRGYEQYF
J gene: TRBJ2-4; V gene: TRBV4-1; clone size: NA; D gene: TRBD1; CDR3 DNA: TGCGCCAGCAGCCAGACTCCCGGGACAGGGCTCAACCCACCCAAAAACATTCAGTACTTC; CDR3 protein: CASSQTPGTGLNPPKNIQYF
J gene: TRBJ2-1; V gene: TRBV6-5; clone size: NA; D gene: NA; CDR3 DNA: TGTGCCAGCAGCCCTCAGGGAATTTCCTACAATGAGCAGTTCTTC; CDR3 protein: CASSPQGISYNEQFF
J gene: TRBJ2-5; V gene: TRBV20-1; clone size: few; D gene: NA; CDR3 DNA: TGCAGTGCTAGAGTTTATAGAGGGCTCGGGACCCAGTACTTC; CDR3 protein: CSARVYRGLGTQYF
J gene: TRBJ2-1; V gene: TRBV5-1; clone size: few; D gene: TRBD1; CDR3 DNA: TGCGCCAGCAGCACCCCGGGACAGGGCGGCAATGAGCAGTTCTTC; CDR3 protein: CASSTPGQGGNEQFF
J gene: TRBJ2-3; V gene: TRBV11-2; clone size: few; D gene: TRBD1; CDR3 DNA: TGTGCCAGCAGCTTGGGTAACAGGGGTAGCACAGATACGCAGTATTTT; CDR3 protein: CASSLGNRGSTDTQYF
J gene: TRBJ2-6; V gene: TRBV5-1; clone size: once; D gene: TRBD1; CDR3 DNA: TGCGCCAGCAGCTTTCAACCGGGACAGGGATCTGGGGCCAACGTCCTGACTTTC; CDR3 protein: CASSFQPGQGSGANVLTF
J gene: TRBJ2-2; V gene: TRBV5-1; clone size: NA; D gene: TRBD2; CDR3 DNA: TGCGCCAGCAGCTTGTCACTAGCGGGGAGGCGTGGCACCGGGGAGCTGTTTTTT; CDR3 protein: CASSLSLAGRRGTGELFF
J gene: TRBJ2-7; V gene: TRBV3-1; clone size: NA; D gene: TRBD1; CDR3 DNA: TGTGCCAGCAGCCATTTCCGGGGACAGGGTAGCTCCTACGAGCAGTACTTC; CDR3 protein: CASSHFRGQGSSYEQYF
J gene: TRBJ1-3; V gene: TRBV7-9; clone size: NA; D gene: TRBD1; CDR3 DNA: TGTGCCAGCAGCTCCGACCCTACAGGGGCCGGAAACACCATATATTTT; CDR3 protein: CASSSDPTGAGNTIYF
J gene: TRBJ2-5; V gene: TRBV20-1; clone size: NA; D gene: NA; CDR3 DNA: TGCAGTGCTAGAGTGCCCGGGATCGGGGAGACCCAGTACTTC; CDR3 protein: CSARVPGIGETQYF
J gene: TRBJ2-3; V gene: TRBV12-3/TRBV12-4; clone size: NA; D gene: TRBD1; CDR3 DNA: TGTGCCAGCAGTTCCGTTTTAGCAGGGGGCCCCCGTGGCTATACGCAGTATTTT; CDR3 protein: CASSSVLAGGPRGYTQYF
J gene: TRBJ1-1; V gene: TRBV6-5; clone size: NA; D gene: NA; CDR3 DNA: TGTGCCAGCGGGAATACAGGGTACACTGAAGCTTTCTTT; CDR3 protein: CASGNTGYTEAFF
J gene: TRBJ1-2; V gene: TRBV12-3/TRBV12-4; clone size: few; D gene: NA; CDR3 DNA: TGTGCCAGCAAGGACAGCAATTTTCCTAACTATGGCTACACCTTC; CDR3 protein: CASKDSNFPNYGYTF
J gene: TRBJ2-1; V gene: TRBV7-9; clone size: NA; D gene: NA; CDR3 DNA: TGTGCCAGCAGCCCCTCCCTAGTTGAGCAGTTCTTC; CDR3 protein: CASSPSLVEQFF